This T cell receptor (beta chain) is drawn from a study of control samples from healthy donors and cancer patients. Germline V gene lookup returns CDR1 MDHEN and CDR2 SYDVKM. The V end was cut by 1 base, the J end by 4 bases, with 4 bases between. CDR3 length: 12 amino acids. Data came from immunoSEQ multiplex PCR; TCRdb stores just in-frame clones and leaves some out. The data show approximately 49,000 clones, about 86% seen once. The V and J genes are TRBV28 and TRBJ1-2; no reliable D call. This receptor was identified in a woman between 50 and 59 years old with lung cancer. Material: PBMCs. Written as DNA, the CDR3 is TGTGCCAGCAGTTTATCTCGCTATGGCTACACCTTC. This gives the protein CASSLSRYGYTF.